The T cell receptor beta chain described here comes from a study of blood T cell repertoires in COVID-19. The germline V gene encodes CDR1 MDHEN and CDR2 SYDVKM. The CDR3 length is 17 residues. V lost 7 bases to trimming and J lost 8 bases; unmatched junction nucleotides: 17. The data were produced by immunoSEQ multiplex PCR, yet TCRdb's version contains in-frame clones alone and is incomplete. The repertoire has about 160,000 clones, 80% to 90% of them found once; the top ten carry around 3.9%. V and J are TRBV28 and TRBJ2-1; 10 bases map to TRBD1. The source of this sequence is a woman aged 55-69 years who had recovered from COVID-19. Material for sequencing was peripheral blood. For the CDR3, the DNA is TGTGCCAGCACTCCCCTTGGTCGAGACAGGGGGCGGGATGAGCAGTTCTTC. Amino acid sequence: CASTPLGRDRGRDEQFF.